A single sample is the source of the 18 T cell receptor beta chains below, sequenced in a study of T cell clonality in common variable immunodeficiency. The assay was immunoSEQ multiplex PCR, and TCRdb's table has in-frame clones only and misses some. This sample carries roughly 25,000 clones, none of them present only once. Their antigens are not known. The study, taken as a whole, reports: Reportedly, TCR beta sequences from common variable immunodeficiency showed fewer deletions and N-nucleotide insertions.

Sample: peripheral blood mononuclear cells. These receptor sequences come from a human donor with common variable immunodeficiency.

Notes on this clone: The read terminates 3 residues ahead of where the CDR3 ends, so the germline J gene completes it. The chain employs TRBV23-1 and TRBJ2-1; weak D call: TRBD1 (6 bases). TRBV23-1 is an open reading frame, and its role is uncertain. CDR3 length: 16 amino acids. Trimming left V 2 bases short and J 5 bases short, with 16 bases between. CDR3 in amino acids: CASSQPRRDTDNEQFF. The part of the CDR3 DNA that was read is TGCGCCAGCAGTCAACCACGCCGGGACACCGACAATGAG.

Comment on this clone: The read halts 3 residues ahead of the CDR3 end, with the missing end drawn from the germline J gene. The chain recombines TRBV11-1 with TRBJ1-3, with D perhaps TRBD1 (6 bases). Trimming left V 5 bases short and J 0 bases short, with 11 bases between. This CDR3 is 15 amino acids long. The germline V gene encodes CDR1 SGHAT and CDR2 FQDESV (reference sequence). The CDR3 DNA, read in part, is TGTGCCAGCAGCGCGGACAGCTACTCTGGAAACACC. Residues: CASSADSYSGNT. The whole CDR3 region reads CASSADSYSGNTIYF. Full variable domain (rest looked up from reference TRBV11-1 and TRBJ1-3): EAEVAQSPRYKITEKSQAVAFWCDPISGHATLYWYRQILGQGPELLVQFQDESVVDDSQLPKDRFSAERLKGVDSTLKIQPAELGDSAMYLCASSADSYSGNTIYFGEGSWLTVV.

On this clone: The read gets to within 3 residues of the CDR3 end, and the germline J gene fills in the rest. The rearrangement uses TRBV5-1 and TRBJ2-3; 10 bases are a match to TRBD1. The junction had 5 bases not matched to a gene; V was cut back by 1 base and J by 3 bases. The CDR3 has 16 amino acids. CDR1 is SGHRS, CDR2 YFSETQ, per germline. CDR3 region: CASSLTGTGVTDTQYF. The part of the CDR3 DNA that was read is TGCGCCAGCAGCTTGACCGGGACAGGGGTGACAGATACG.

This clone was seen at least ten times. The read finishes 3 residues shy of the CDR3 end, and the germline J gene is used to complete it. This chain uses TRBV7-3 with TRBJ2-1; D not certain. CDR3 size: 16 residues. In germline, CDR1 is SGHTA, CDR2 FQGTGA. The V end lost 1 base, the J end lost 2 bases, and 12 bases lay between the germline ends. CDR3 in amino acids: CASSLIPASAYNEQFF. Incomplete CDR3 DNA: TGTGCCAGCAGCTTAATTCCTGCAAGCGCCTACAATGAG.

Ten or more counts support this clone. The read finishes 3 residues shy of the CDR3 end, and the germline J gene is used to complete it. The rearrangement links TRBV4-1 to TRBJ2-1; 14 bases align to TRBD2. J gave up 3 bases and V 4 bases, and 5 bases lay outside the gene matches. CDR1 is MGHRA, CDR2 YSYEKL, per germline. CDR3 size: 17 residues. The chain's CDR3 is CASSLGLAGGNYNEQFF. Partial CDR3 DNA: TGCGCCAGCAGCCTCGGACTAGCGGGAGGAAACTACAATGAG.

To note about this clone: The read is 3 residues too short to cover the CDR3 end, so that end is filled in from the germline J gene. This chain links TRBV6-1 with TRBJ1-4; TRBD1 matches 10 bases. J was trimmed by 3 bases and V by 4 bases; bases with no gene match: 5. The germline V gene has CDR1 MNHNS and CDR2 SASEGT. The length of the CDR3 is 16 residues. The CDR3 reads CASSVGQGVANEKLFF. CDR3 DNA (partial): TGTGCCAGCAGTGTCGGACAGGGGGTAGCTAATGAAAAA.

With respect to this clone: The read gets to within 3 residues of the CDR3 end, and the germline J gene fills in the rest. The V gene is TRBV19, the J gene TRBJ2-2; D ambiguous. The CDR3 is 15 amino acids. V shed 3 bases and J shed 2 bases, with 10 bases lying between them. Per the germline V gene, CDR1 is LNHDA and CDR2 is SQIVND (reference sequence). Partial CDR3 DNA: TGTGCCAGTAGTATCAGCCAGGCCAACACCGGGGAG. Translation gives CASSISQANTGE. The full CDR3 reads CASSISQANTGELFF.

This clone has more than one count but fewer than ten. The CDR3 extends 3 residues past the end of the read, so its final part is completed from the germline J gene. The V call is TRBV6-4, the J call TRBJ2-2; weak D call: TRBD1 (5 bases). Trimming pared 7 bases from V and 7 bases from J, leaving 13 bases between. The length of the CDR3 is 13 residues. Germline lookup yields CDR1 MRHNA and CDR2 SNTAGT. The sequenced CDR3 bases are TGTGCCAGCACCTCCAGGGATGGCGGGGAG. This sequence encodes CASTSRDGGE. The CDR3 reads in full as CASTSRDGGELFF.

This clone showed up just a few times. The read falls 3 residues short of the CDR3 end, and the missing part is taken from the germline J gene. The V gene is TRBV2, the J gene TRBJ2-7; TRBD1 is a possible D gene (7 bases). The V end was cut by 4 bases, the J end by 5 bases, with 18 bases between. The CDR3 covers 15 residues. Germline CDR1 reads SNHLY; CDR2 reads FYNNEI. The covered CDR3 bases are TGTGCCAGCAGTGGGGCTCAGACAGGGAGGAACGAG. Translated: CASSGAQTGRNE. In full, the CDR3 is CASSGAQTGRNEQYF.

This clone was observed a few times. The CDR3 end lies 3 residues beyond the end of the read and is filled in from the germline J gene. This chain connects TRBV6-1 to TRBJ1-2, with D unclear. Germline CDR1 MNHNS, CDR2 SASEGT. The CDR3 sequence is 12 residues long. The germline V and J ends were trimmed by 2 bases and 3 bases, with 4 bases remaining between them. CDR3 sequence: CASSEIDYGYTF. Partial CDR3 DNA: TGTGCCAGCAGTGAAATAGACTATGGC.

The sample holds a few counts of this clone. The CDR3 region is CASSLGGQNFYGYTF. Incomplete CDR3 DNA: TGCGCCAGCAGCTTGGGGGGACAGAACTTCTATGGC. V is TRBV5-1 and J is TRBJ1-2, with TRBD1 matching 7 bases. The CDR3 is cut off 3 residues early in the read; its end comes from the germline J gene. This CDR3 region has 15 residues. The J segment lost 4 bases and the V segment lost 0 bases, leaving 6 bases of the junction unmatched. Germline V gene data show CDR1 as SGHRS and CDR2 as YFSETQ.

This clone was recorded at least ten times. The read falls 3 residues short of the CDR3 end, and the missing part is taken from the germline J gene. This chain joins TRBV30 and TRBJ2-7; 8 bases line up with TRBD2. Germline V gene data show CDR1 as GTSNPN and CDR2 as SVGIG (reference sequence). This CDR3 is built from 13 residues. V gave up 3 bases and J gave up 2 bases; unmatched junction bases: 3. CDR3 DNA, as far as it was read: TGTGCCTGGAGGGGCGGGGGGCCCTACGAG. Translating it yields CAWRGGGPYE. The CDR3 in its entirety is CAWRGGGPYEQYF.

This clone was observed a few times. Coverage ceases 3 residues before the CDR3 finishes, and the germline J gene fills in the end. The chain is built from TRBV19 and TRBJ1-1; 9 bases map to TRBD1. Per germline, CDR1 LNHDA and CDR2 SQIVND (reference sequence). Germline trimming cut 4 bases from V and 0 bases from J; bases unmatched to any gene: 6. This CDR3 has 16 amino acids. Incomplete CDR3 DNA: TGTGCCAGTAGTACCACAGGGGGCCGGGTGAACACTGAA. Amino acid sequence: CASSTTGGRVNTE. The complete CDR3 sequence is CASSTTGGRVNTEAFF.

This clone was observed many times. The CDR3 end is not reached by the read, which stops 3 residues before it; the germline J gene fills it in. The chain links TRBV29-1 to TRBJ2-4; D possibly uses TRBD1 or TRBD2 (5 bases each). The CDR3 loop spans 12 amino acids. Germline CDR1 is SQVTM and CDR2 is ANQGSEA. V was cut by 7 bases and J by 9 bases, with 16 bases left in between. Incomplete CDR3 DNA: TGCAGCGCCTTGAAGGCAGGGAGCATT. Encoded protein: CSALKAGSI. The CDR3, in full, reads CSALKAGSIQYF.

This clone was detected many times. The read comes to an end 3 residues before the CDR3 does, leaving the germline J gene to fill in the end. This sequence joins TRBV10-3 and TRBJ2-3; TRBD2 aligns across 13 bases. CDR1 and CDR2 from the germline V gene are ENHRY and SYGVKD. The CDR3 has 14 residues. Trimming at V came to 9 bases and at J to 4 bases, leaving 4 bases not matched to a gene. The CDR3 region is CAIGTSGTSDTQYF. CDR3 DNA, as far as it was read: TGTGCCATTGGGACTAGCGGGACCTCAGATACG.

This clone was found a few times. The read ends 3 residues shy of where the CDR3 ends; the end is completed using the germline J gene. This chain uses TRBV7-2 with TRBJ1-5; D gene ambiguous. With 5 bases removed from V and 2 bases from J, the gap between germline ends came to 7 bases. The CDR3 sequence is 13 residues long. CDR1 and CDR2 (germline): SGHTA, FQGNSA. CDR3 DNA (partial): TGTGCCAGCAGCGGAGCGGGCAATCAGCCC. Translation: CASSGAGNQP. The full CDR3 reads CASSGAGNQPQHF.

About this clone: The sequence runs out 3 residues before the end of the CDR3; the remainder is reconstructed from the germline J gene. The chain links TRBV18 to TRBJ1-2, with 9 bases matching TRBD1. Germline V CDR1 and CDR2: KGHSH, LQKENI. There are 13 residues in the CDR3. V shed 3 bases and J 5 bases; nucleotides not matched to a gene: 1. CDR3 bases read: TGTGCCAGCTCACCGGGGACAGGGTATGGC. Its translation: CASSPGTGYG. The complete CDR3 protein is CASSPGTGYGYTF.

CDR3: CSARAPGVPNYGYTF. Partial CDR3 DNA: TGCAGTGCTAGAGCCCCAGGCGTTCCTAACTATGGC. The chain uses TRBV20-1 and TRBJ1-2, with no clear D. Read coverage stops 3 residues before the CDR3 terminus; the germline J gene supplies the remainder. There are 15 residues in the CDR3. Trimming removed 1 base at V and 0 bases at J, with 12 bases between. CDR1 is DFQATT, CDR2 SNEGSKA, per germline (reference sequence).